This section outlines one TCR beta chain sequence together with its context. It lacks a known antigen. Base qualities are not at hand, and no much larger clone is one base apart. V is reduced by 6 bases and J by 5 bases, leaving a spacing of 17 bases between them. From a lookup of the germline V gene, CDR1 and CDR2 are MDHEN and SYDVKM. The CDR3 has 15 amino acids, counting the end cysteine and phenylalanine. Of all the DNA, just the CDR3 is kept, 45 bases in frame from base 1. The data stem from a study of blood T cell repertoires in COVID-19 (dated by TCRdb to the early 2020s). With regard to the full study: Samples from collaborators originated in the United States, Italy and Spain and spanned both the acute and convalescent phases of COVID-19. The material from the prospective study consisted of cDNA or gDNA derived from T cells, B-cell-depleted T cells, or PBMCs. The dataset comprised deeply sampled blood TCRbeta repertoires from subjects exposed to, actively infected with, or recovered from COVID-19. A freely available public database, intended as a resource for researchers studying the immune response to SARS-CoV-2, is where the repertoires were released. Samples were obtained from the ongoing ImmuneRACE study (first 160 participants) and from 1,000 to 1,500 subjects provided by 6 global collaborators. A de-identified subject ID, COVID-19 status, age in years and sex were almost always included in the sample metadata. Where HLA class I and class II types were available, the types were taken from metadata supplied by the sample provider, not from assay-based typing.

Each collaborating institution followed its own protocols to collect whole blood in K2EDTA tubes. For TCRbeta analysis, collaborators shipped samples in one of three forms: frozen whole blood, isolated PBMCs, or DNA extracted from either of those sample types. General conclusions and limits of the study: The quantity of clinical and demographic metadata differed by source and by participant and was supplied without curation.

The immunoSEQ Assay, a bias-controlled multiplex PCR, was used to amplify TCRbeta CDR3 regions from genomic DNA. On the authors' methods: Nucleated cell counts per sample were estimated from amplification of reference gene primers within the assay. Sequence reads were collapsed and filtered to measure the absolute abundance of every unique TCRbeta CDR3 rearrangement. For each sample, productive Simpson clonality was calculated as the square root of Simpson's diversity index across productive rearrangements. TCRdb obtained this table from immuneACCESS and retained in-frame rearrangements with V and J assigned. These tables miss some clones; where compared with another copy, unresolved V genes account for less than half of the shortfall, and the remainder is unexplained. Clonal size and the V and J genes are those of that table, whereas D and trimming came from the DNA. Counted in this sample were some 78,000 clones; 90% of them appeared once. The ten most abundant clones make up more than 0.85% of the sample.

This TCR was recovered from a woman in her forties or fifties in a cohort sampled during active COVID-19. The sequence links TRBV28 to TRBJ2-1; matching of 5 bases hints at TRBD2 as the D gene. The sequenced material came from peripheral blood. Here the CDR3 is given as CASSYSLVRDNEQFF. The nucleotides read TGTGCCAGCAGCTACTCACTAGTGCGAGACAATGAGCAGTTCTTC.